This TCR beta chain is from a study of cytotoxic CD8 clonotypes in ibrutinib-treated CLL. Overall study: With a range of 6 to 36, the median treatment time before response samples were taken was roughly twelve months. Study-level points and caveats: Clonotypes that were public were uncommon, and they contracted or stayed stable on treatment. The study sampled sustained-remission and progressing patients at different times.

This clone was seen more than once but under ten times. Its target is unknown. The assay was immunoSEQ multiplex PCR, and TCRdb's table has in-frame clones only and misses some. The sample records around 70,000 clones, 68% being singletons. Source: PBMCs, taken after 12 months of ibrutinib treatment. This receptor was identified in a human donor with chronic lymphocytic leukemia.

This CDR3 is CAWSVQSRYNSPLHF. The CDR3, as DNA: TGTGCCTGGAGTGTACAGAGCAGGTATAATTCACCCCTCCACTTT. The chain has TRBV30 and TRBJ1-6; no clear D. Trimming stripped 0 bases from V and 4 bases from J, with 10 bases between. Germline V gene data show CDR1 as GTSNPN and CDR2 as SVGIG (reference sequence). This CDR3 is built from 15 residues.